What follows are 6 T cell receptor beta chains derived from one specimen sequenced in a study of shared clonotypes between healthy human individuals (dated by TCRdb to the early 2020s). The protocol used for the library was the immunoSEQ multiplex PCR assay. This immuneACCESS table, as held by TCRdb, lists in-frame sequences with V and J called but not all clones. Of the missing ones, under half trace to an unresolved V gene in checked studies; the others have no known cause. Counted in this sample were over a million clones; around 74% of them appeared once. The ten largest clones take up about 1.5% of the sample. Sequenced material: memory CD4+ T cells sorted from blood. The cell subset or site label here, explained by the study, means: CD45RA-negative fraction. The source is a young man in good health.

The rearrangement uses TRBV5-1 and TRBJ2-5; 9 bases are a match to TRBD2. The length of the CDR3 is 15 residues. After removal of 4 bases from V and 2 bases from J, the junction contained 6 bases not matched to a gene. From germline, CDR1 is SGHRS and CDR2 YFSETQ. The CDR3 DNA follows: TGCGCCAGCAGCAGACGTACTAGCGGGCAAGAGACCCAGTACTTC. Its protein product is CASSRRTSGQETQYF.

The genes are TRBV5-4 and TRBJ2-3, with TRBD2 as a possible D gene (8 bases). CDR3 size: 16 residues. With 0 bases removed from V and 6 bases from J, the gap between germline ends came to 17 bases. From germline, CDR1 is SGHNT and CDR2 YYREEE (reference sequence). CDR3 amino acids: CASSLDASGGGDTQYF. CDR3 in DNA: TGTGCCAGCAGCTTGGACGCCTCGGGAGGGGGCGATACGCAGTATTTT.

This rearrangement joins TRBV9 to TRBJ2-3; D is possibly TRBD2 (7 bases). This CDR3 contains 16 residues. Looked up from germline, CDR1 is SGDLS and CDR2 is YYNGEE. The ends were cut back, 3 bases at V and 7 bases at J, with 21 bases in the middle. In DNA form, the CDR3 reads TGTGCCAGCAGCGACTCTAGCGGAGGGGGGACATATACGCAGTATTTT. It is translated as CASSDSSGGGTYTQYF.

The chain uses TRBV10-2 and TRBJ2-5; possibly TRBD1 or TRBD2 for D (5 bases each). V shed 5 bases and J shed 6 bases, with 13 bases lying between them. CDR3 length: 13 amino acids. CDR1 and CDR2 from the germline V gene are WSHSY and SAAADI. The CDR3 protein is CASSSGLGQTQYF. CDR3 DNA: TGCGCCAGCAGTTCCGGACTGGGGCAGACCCAGTACTTC.

This clone appeared a few times. This sequence joins TRBV5-4 and TRBJ1-4, with D unclear. This CDR3 has 15 amino acids. The germline V gene encodes CDR1 SGHNT and CDR2 YYREEE (reference sequence). Between the trimmed V and J ends, which lost 3 bases and 0 bases, there was a span of 9 bases. CDR3 coding DNA: TGTGCCAGCAGCTCTGGCGGGGCAACTAATGAAAAACTGTTTTTT. This gives the protein CASSSGGATNEKLFF.

The V call is TRBV10-3, the J call TRBJ1-2; D might be TRBD1 (5 bases). The CDR3 covers 14 residues. Germline loops: CDR1 ENHRY, CDR2 SYGVKD. Trimming removed 0 bases from V and 4 bases from J, with 9 bases in between. CDR3 sequence (DNA): TGTGCCATCAGTGAGTCAGGGACCCTCTATGGCTACACCTTC. This codes for CAISESGTLYGYTF.